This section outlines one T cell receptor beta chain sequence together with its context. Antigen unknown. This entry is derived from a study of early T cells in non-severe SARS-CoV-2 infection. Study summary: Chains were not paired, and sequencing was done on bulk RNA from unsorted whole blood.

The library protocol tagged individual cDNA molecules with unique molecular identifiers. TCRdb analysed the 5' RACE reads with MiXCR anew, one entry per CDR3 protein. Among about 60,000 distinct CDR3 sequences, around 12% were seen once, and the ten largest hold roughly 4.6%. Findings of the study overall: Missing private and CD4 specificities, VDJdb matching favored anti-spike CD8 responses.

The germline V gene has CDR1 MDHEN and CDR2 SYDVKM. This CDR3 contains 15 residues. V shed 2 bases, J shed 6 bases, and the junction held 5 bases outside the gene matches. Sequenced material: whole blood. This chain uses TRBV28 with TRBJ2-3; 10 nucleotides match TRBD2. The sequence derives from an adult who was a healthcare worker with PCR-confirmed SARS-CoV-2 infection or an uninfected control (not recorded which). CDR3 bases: TGTGCCAGCAGTTTACGGAGCGGGAGGGACGATACGCAGTATTTT. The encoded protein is CASSLRSGRDDTQYF.